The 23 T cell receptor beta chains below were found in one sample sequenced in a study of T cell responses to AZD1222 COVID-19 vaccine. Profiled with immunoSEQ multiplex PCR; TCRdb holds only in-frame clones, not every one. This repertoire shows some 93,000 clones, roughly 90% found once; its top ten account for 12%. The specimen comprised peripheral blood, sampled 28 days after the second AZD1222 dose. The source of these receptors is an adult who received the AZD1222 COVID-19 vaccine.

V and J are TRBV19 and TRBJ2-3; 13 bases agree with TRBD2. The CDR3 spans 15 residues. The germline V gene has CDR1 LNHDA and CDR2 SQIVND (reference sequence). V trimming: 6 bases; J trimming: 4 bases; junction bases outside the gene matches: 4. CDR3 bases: TGTGCCAGTAGCCCGGGACTAGCGGGGTCAGATACGCAGTATTTT. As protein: CASSPGLAGSDTQYF.

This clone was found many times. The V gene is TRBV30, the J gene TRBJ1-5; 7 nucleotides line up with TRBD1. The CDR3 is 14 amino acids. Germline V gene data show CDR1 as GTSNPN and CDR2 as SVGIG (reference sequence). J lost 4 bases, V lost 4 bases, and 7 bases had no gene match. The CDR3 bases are TGTGCCTGGACAGGGGGACTCTCGAATCAGCCCCAGCATTTT. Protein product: CAWTGGLSNQPQHF.

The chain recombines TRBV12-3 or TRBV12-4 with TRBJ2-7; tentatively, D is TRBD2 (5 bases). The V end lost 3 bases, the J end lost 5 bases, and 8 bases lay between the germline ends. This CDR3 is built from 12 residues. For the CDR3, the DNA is TGTGCCAGCAGTTTTCTGGGAGACGAGCAGTACTTC. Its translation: CASSFLGDEQYF.

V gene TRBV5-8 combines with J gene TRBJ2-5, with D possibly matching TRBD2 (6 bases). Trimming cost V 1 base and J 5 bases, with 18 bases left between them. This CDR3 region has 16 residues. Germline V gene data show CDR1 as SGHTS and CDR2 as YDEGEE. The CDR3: CASSLTGGASWETQYF. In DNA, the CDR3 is TGTGCCAGCAGCTTGACGGGCGGGGCTAGCTGGGAGACCCAGTACTTC.

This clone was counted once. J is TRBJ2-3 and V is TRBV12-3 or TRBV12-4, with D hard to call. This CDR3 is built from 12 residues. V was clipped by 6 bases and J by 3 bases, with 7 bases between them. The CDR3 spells CASSTSTDTQYF. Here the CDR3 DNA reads TGTGCCAGCAGCACATCAACAGATACGCAGTATTTT.

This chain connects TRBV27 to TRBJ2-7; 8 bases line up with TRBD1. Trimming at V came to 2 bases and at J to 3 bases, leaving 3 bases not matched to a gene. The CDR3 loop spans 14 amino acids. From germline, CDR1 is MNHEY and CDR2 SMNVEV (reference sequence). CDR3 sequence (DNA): TGTGCCAGCAGTTTAGTGGACAGGGACTACGAGCAGTACTTC. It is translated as CASSLVDRDYEQYF.

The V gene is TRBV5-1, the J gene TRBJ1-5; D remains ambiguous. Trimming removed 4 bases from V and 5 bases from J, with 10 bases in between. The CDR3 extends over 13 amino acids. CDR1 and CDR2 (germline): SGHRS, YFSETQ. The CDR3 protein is CASSPAPHQPQHF. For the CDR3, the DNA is TGCGCCAGCAGCCCAGCCCCCCATCAGCCCCAGCATTTT. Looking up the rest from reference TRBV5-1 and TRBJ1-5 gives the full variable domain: KAGVTQTPRYLIKTRGQQVTLSCSPISGHRSVSWYQQTPGQGLQFLFEYFSETQRNKGNFPGRFSGRQFSNSRSEMNVSTLELGDSALYLCASSPAPHQPQHFGDGTRLSIL.

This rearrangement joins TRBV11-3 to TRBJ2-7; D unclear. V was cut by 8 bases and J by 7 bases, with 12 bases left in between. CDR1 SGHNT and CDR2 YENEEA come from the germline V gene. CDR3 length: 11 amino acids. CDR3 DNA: TGTGCCAGCGGCCAGGTTTGGGAGCAGTACTTC. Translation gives CASGQVWEQYF.

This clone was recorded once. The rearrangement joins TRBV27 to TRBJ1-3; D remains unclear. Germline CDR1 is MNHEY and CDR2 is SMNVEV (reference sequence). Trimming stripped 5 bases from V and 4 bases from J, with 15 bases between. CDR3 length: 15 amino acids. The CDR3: CASSPSRRSGNTIYF. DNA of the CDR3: TGTGCCAGCAGTCCATCACGACGGTCAGGAAACACCATATATTTT.

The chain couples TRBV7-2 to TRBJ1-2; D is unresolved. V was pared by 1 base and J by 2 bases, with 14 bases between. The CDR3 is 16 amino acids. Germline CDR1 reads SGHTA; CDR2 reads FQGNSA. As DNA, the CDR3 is TGTGCCAGCAGCTTAGTCTTCGGCGGGTTAAACTATGGCTACACCTTC. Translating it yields CASSLVFGGLNYGYTF.

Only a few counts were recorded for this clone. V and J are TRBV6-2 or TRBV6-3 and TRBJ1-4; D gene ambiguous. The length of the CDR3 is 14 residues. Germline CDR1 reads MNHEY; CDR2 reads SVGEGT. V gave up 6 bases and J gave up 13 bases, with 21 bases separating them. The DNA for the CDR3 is TGTGCCAGCAGCGCCCCACCGGGCTGGGATACACTGTTTTTT. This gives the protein CASSAPPGWDTLFF.

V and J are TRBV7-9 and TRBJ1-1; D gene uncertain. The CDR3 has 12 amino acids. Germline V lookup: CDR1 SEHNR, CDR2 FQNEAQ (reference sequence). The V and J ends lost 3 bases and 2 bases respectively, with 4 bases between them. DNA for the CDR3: TGTGCCAGCAGCTTTGCCAACACTGAAGCTTTCTTT. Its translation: CASSFANTEAFF.

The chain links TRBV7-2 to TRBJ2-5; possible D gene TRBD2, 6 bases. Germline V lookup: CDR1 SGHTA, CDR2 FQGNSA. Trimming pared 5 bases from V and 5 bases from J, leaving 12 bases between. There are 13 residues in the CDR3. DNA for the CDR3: TGTGCCAGCAGCCTCAGCCGGGGGGAGACCCAGTACTTC. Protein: CASSLSRGETQYF.

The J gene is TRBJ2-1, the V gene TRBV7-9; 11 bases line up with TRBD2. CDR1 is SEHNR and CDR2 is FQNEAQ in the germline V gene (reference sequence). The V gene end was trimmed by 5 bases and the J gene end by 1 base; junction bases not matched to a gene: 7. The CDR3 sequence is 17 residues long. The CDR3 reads CASSPGTSGKSYNEQFF. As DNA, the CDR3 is TGTGCCAGCAGCCCCGGGACTAGCGGAAAGTCCTACAATGAGCAGTTCTTC.

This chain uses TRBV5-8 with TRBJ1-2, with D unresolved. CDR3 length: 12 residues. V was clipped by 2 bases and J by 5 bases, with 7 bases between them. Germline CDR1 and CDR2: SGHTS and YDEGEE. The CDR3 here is CASSFRSYGYTF. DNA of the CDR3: TGTGCCAGCAGCTTCCGGAGTTATGGCTACACCTTC.

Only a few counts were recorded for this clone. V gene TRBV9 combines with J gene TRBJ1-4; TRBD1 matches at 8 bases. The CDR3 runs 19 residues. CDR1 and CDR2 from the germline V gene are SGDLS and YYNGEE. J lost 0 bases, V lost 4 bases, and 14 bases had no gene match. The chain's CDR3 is CASSPKKGTGGATNEKLFF. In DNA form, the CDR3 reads TGTGCCAGCAGCCCTAAAAAAGGGACAGGAGGTGCAACTAATGAAAAACTGTTTTTT.

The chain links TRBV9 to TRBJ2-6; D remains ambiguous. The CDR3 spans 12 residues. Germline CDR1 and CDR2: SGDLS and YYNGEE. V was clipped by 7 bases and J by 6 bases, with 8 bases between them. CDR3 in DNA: TGTGCCAGCCTTCTAACGGCCAACGTCCTGACTTTC. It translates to CASLLTANVLTF.

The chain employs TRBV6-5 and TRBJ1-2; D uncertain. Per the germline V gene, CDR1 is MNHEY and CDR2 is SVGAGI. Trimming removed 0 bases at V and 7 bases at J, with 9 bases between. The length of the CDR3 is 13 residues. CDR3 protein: CASSYSRWGGYTF. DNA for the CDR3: TGTGCCAGCAGTTACTCGAGGTGGGGTGGCTACACCTTC.

The chain's CDR3 is CASSYDRDQETQYF. CDR3 nucleotides: TGTGCCAGCAGCTACGATAGGGACCAAGAGACCCAGTACTTC. This chain joins TRBV11-2 and TRBJ2-5; D gene unclear. V was clipped by 4 bases and J by 0 bases, with 9 bases between them. In germline, CDR1 is SGHAT, CDR2 FQNNGV. The CDR3 length is 14 residues. The whole variable domain, filled in from reference TRBV11-2 and TRBJ2-5, reads EAGVAQSPRYKIIEKRQSVAFWCNPISGHATLYWYQQILGQGPKLLIQFQNNGVVDDSQLPKDRFSAERLKGVDSTLKIQPAKLEDSAVYLCASSYDRDQETQYFGPGTRLLVL.

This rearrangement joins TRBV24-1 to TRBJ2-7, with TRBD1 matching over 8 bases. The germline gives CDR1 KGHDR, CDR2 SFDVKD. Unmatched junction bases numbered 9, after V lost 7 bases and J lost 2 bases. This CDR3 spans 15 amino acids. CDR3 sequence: CATSLSGQGTYEQYF. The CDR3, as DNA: TGTGCCACCAGCCTTTCTGGACAGGGCACCTACGAGCAGTACTTC.

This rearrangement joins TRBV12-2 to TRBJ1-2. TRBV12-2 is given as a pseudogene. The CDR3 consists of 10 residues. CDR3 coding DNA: TGTGCAAGTCGCTCCTATGGCTACACCTTC. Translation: CASRSYGYTF.

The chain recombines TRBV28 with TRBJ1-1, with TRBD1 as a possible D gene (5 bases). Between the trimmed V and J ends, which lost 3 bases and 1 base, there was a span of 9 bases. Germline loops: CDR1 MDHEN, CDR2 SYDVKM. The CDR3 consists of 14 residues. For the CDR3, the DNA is TGTGCCAGCAGTTTTTCGGGGGGGAACACTGAAGCTTTCTTT. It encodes CASSFSGGNTEAFF. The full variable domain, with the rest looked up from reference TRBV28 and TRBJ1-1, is DVKVTQSSRYLVKRTGEKVFLECVQDMDHENMFWYRQDPGLGLRLIYFSYDVKMKEKGDIPEGYSVSREKKERFSLILESASTNQTSMYLCASSFSGGNTEAFFGQGTRLTVV.

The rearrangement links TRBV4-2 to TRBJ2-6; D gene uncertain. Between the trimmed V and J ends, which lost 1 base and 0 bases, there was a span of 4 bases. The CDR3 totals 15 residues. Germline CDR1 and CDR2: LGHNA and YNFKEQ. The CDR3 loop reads CASSQVDSGANVLTF. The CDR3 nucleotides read TGTGCCAGCAGCCAAGTGGACTCTGGGGCCAACGTCCTGACTTTC.